The following is a T cell receptor beta chain sequence with its context. Germline V CDR1 and CDR2: SGHDN, FVKESK. The V gene end was trimmed by 0 bases and the J gene end by 1 base; junction bases not matched to a gene: 12. The CDR3 has 22 residues. This specimen comes from a study of blood T cell repertoires in COVID-19. Study details: Material from acute and convalescent COVID-19 was sourced from the United States, Italy and Spain. T cells, B-cell-depleted T cells, or PBMCs supplied cDNA or gDNA.

Profiled with immunoSEQ multiplex PCR; TCRdb holds only in-frame clones, not every one. The table records about 66,000 clones, 88% of them present only once. This receptor was taken from a woman in her 70s with acute or convalescent COVID-19. Sequenced sample: peripheral blood. This rearrangement joins TRBV14 to TRBJ2-1; 16 bases agree with TRBD2. This CDR3 is CASSQDYRRGLAGGESYNEQFF. CDR3 nucleotide sequence: TGTGCCAGCAGCCAAGATTATCGGAGGGGACTAGCGGGAGGGGAATCCTACAATGAGCAGTTCTTC.